The TCR beta chain under discussion was sequenced for a study of cytomegalovirus exposure and HLA in healthy donors. Notes on the study in general: The HLA-A and HLA-B alleles of most subjects were reportedly predicted accurately from TCR beta sequences.

PCR involved 60 Vbeta and 13 Jbeta primers. TCRdb keeps only in-frame clones here, not all; method: immunoSEQ multiplex PCR. The sample consists of about 140,000 clones, 60% to 80% of them appearing once. V gave up 6 bases and J gave up 6 bases, with 5 bases separating them. The CDR3 is 10 amino acids. About this clone: Its antigen is undetermined.

The receptor was derived from a woman between 35 and 50 years old in good health and CMV-seronegative. Sequencing was done on a sample of PBMCs. The genes are TRBV6-7 and TRBJ1-2; D unclear. TRBV6-7 is annotated as an ORF whose role is uncertain. The CDR3, as DNA: TGTGCCAGCAGCTCGGATGGCTACACCTTC. Residues: CASSSDGYTF.